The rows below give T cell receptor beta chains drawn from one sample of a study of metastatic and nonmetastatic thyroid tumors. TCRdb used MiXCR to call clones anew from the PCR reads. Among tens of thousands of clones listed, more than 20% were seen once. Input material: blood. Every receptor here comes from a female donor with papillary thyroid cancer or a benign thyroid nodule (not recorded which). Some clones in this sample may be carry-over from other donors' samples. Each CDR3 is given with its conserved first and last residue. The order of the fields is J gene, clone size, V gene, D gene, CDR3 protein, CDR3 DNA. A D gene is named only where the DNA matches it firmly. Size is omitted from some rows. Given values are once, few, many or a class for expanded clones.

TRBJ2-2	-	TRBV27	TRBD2	CASSIERGGELFF	TGTGCCAGCAGTATAGAGCGGGGGGGGGAGCTGTTTTTT
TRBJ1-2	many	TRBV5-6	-	CASSLLGSIYGYTF	TGTGCCAGCAGCTTGCTAGGGTCGATCTATGGCTACACCTTC
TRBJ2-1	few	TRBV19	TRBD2	CGSSIGTSSSEKFF	TGTGGCAGTAGTATAGGGACTAGCTCCTCAGAGAAGTTCTTC
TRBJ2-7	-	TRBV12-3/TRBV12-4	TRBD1	CASSPPLGTALYEQYF	TGTGCCAGCAGTCCTCCCTTGGGGACAGCCCTCTACGAGCAGTACTTC
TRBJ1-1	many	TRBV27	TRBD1	CASSQFQGASNTEAFF	TGTGCCAGCAGCCAATTCCAGGGGGCGTCGAACACTGAAGCTTTCTTT
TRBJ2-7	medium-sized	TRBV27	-	CASTPVGGDEQYF	TGTGCCAGCACCCCCGTCGGTGGGGACGAGCAGTACTTC
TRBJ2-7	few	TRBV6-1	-	CASSSRTWGTSEQYF	TGTGCCAGCAGTAGTAGGACATGGGGGACCTCCGAGCAGTACTTC
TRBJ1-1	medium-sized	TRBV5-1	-	CASSTWGDGNTEAFF	TGCGCCAGCAGCACCTGGGGGGACGGAAACACTGAAGCTTTCTTT
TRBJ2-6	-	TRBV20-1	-	CSARALGANVLTF	TGCAGTGCTAGAGCCCTAGGGGCCAACGTCCTGACTTTC
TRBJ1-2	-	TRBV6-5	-	CASSSSDREGYGYTF	-